A selection of T cell receptor beta chains follows, all from one sample in a study of vaccination and CD4 T cells after COVID-19. For these TCRs, the target antigens are not known. Via MiXCR, TCRdb re-called the PCR reads, giving one row per CDR3 protein. Of 10,000 to 15,000 distinct CDR3 sequences listed, approximately 80% were seen once; the top ten hold roughly 24%. Sequenced material: CD4+ T cells from blood, cultured in vitro. These TCRs come from a human donor who had recovered from COVID-19. Each CDR3 is given with its conserved first and last residue. Each record gives: J gene, clone size, D gene, V gene, CDR3 protein, CDR3 DNA. The D gene is left open where the match is weak. Clone size is stated in some rows and not others, as once, few, many or a class when expanded.

TRBJ2-7	NA	NA	TRBV6-1	CASIGTSSYEQYF	TGTGCCAGCATAGGGACGAGCTCCTACGAGCAGTACTTC
TRBJ1-3	NA	TRBD1	TRBV7-2	CASSSQGQLIGNTIYF	TGTGCCAGCAGCTCACAGGGACAGCTCATTGGAAACACCATATATTTT
TRBJ1-5	few	NA	TRBV15	CATSRDLGVGENQPQHF	TGTGCCACCAGCAGAGACCTCGGGGTTGGGGAGAATCAGCCCCAGCATTTT
TRBJ2-3	NA	TRBD1	TRBV24-1	CATSDLTGGRTTDTQYF	TGTGCCACCAGTGATCTGACAGGGGGTAGGACGACAGATACGCAGTATTTT
TRBJ2-7	once	TRBD1	TRBV6-1	CASRQGGRRLEQYF	TGTGCCAGCAGACAGGGGGGAAGGCGTCTGGAGCAGTACTTC
TRBJ2-4	NA	TRBD2	TRBV7-2	CASSSFQVAGGYIQYF	TGTGCCAGCAGCTCATTCCAAGTAGCGGGAGGATACATTCAGTACTTC
TRBJ1-2	NA	NA	TRBV30	CACPGQTGVYGYTF	TGTGCCTGCCCCGGACAAACTGGAGTCTATGGCTACACCTTC
TRBJ2-1	NA	NA	TRBV6-5	CASSYGGSFRNEQFF	TGTGCCAGCAGTTACGGGGGGAGTTTTCGAAATGAGCAGTTCTTC
TRBJ1-1	few	NA	TRBV7-2	CASSLDRSGAEAFF	TGTGCCAGCAGCTTAGACAGGTCAGGAGCTGAAGCTTTCTTT
TRBJ1-1	few	NA	TRBV6-1	CASSAGFRSTEAFF	TGTGCCAGCAGTGCAGGGTTCCGAAGCACTGAAGCTTTCTTT
TRBJ1-5	few	TRBD1	TRBV20-1	CSASGGGAHNQPQHF	TGCAGTGCTAGTGGAGGGGGCGCCCACAATCAGCCCCAGCATTTT
TRBJ2-7	NA	NA	TRBV5-1	CASSLLSLGNEQYF	TGCGCCAGCAGCTTGCTCTCCCTTGGGAACGAGCAGTACTTC
TRBJ1-6	NA	TRBD1	TRBV20-1	CSARQGFASNSPLHF	TGCAGTGCTCGACAGGGGTTTGCGTCTAATTCACCCCTCCACTTT
TRBJ1-2	few	NA	TRBV2	CAFPWAANNYGYTF	TGTGCCTTCCCTTGGGCGGCGAACAACTATGGCTACACCTTC
TRBJ2-7	NA	TRBD1	TRBV20-1	CSARGQGADEQYF	TGCAGTGCTAGAGGACAGGGGGCGGACGAGCAGTACTTC
TRBJ2-1	NA	TRBD2	TRBV7-3	CASSYVGGFSNEQFF	TGTGCCAGCAGCTATGTCGGGGGGTTCTCCAATGAGCAGTTCTTC
TRBJ1-5	NA	NA	TRBV30	CAWSSGGGGQPQHF	TGTGCCTGGAGTTCTGGGGGGGGTGGTCAGCCCCAGCATTTT
TRBJ2-5	NA	TRBD2	TRBV5-4	CASSSIAGMVQYF	TGTGCCAGCAGCTCCATAGCGGGGATGGTCCAGTACTTC
TRBJ1-2	NA	TRBD1	TRBV7-2	CASSLRTGGNYGYTF	TGTGCCAGCAGCTTAAGGACAGGGGGTAACTATGGCTACACCTTC
TRBJ2-7	few	NA	TRBV20-1	CSAIPGTPRNYEQYF	TGCAGTGCTATTCCCGGGACGCCCCGTAACTACGAGCAGTACTTC
TRBJ2-2	NA	TRBD2	TRBV5-1	CASSLGLAGGFGGELFF	TGCGCCAGCAGCTTGGGTCTAGCGGGAGGATTCGGCGGGGAGCTGTTTTTT
TRBJ2-7	NA	NA	TRBV30	CAWRVPGKNYEQYF	TGTGCCTGGAGGGTTCCAGGGAAGAACTACGAGCAGTACTTC
TRBJ1-1	few	NA	TRBV19	CASSIEKYTEAFF	TGTGCCAGTAGTATAGAAAAGTACACTGAAGCTTTCTTT
TRBJ1-1	NA	NA	TRBV5-1	CASSLEGRGTEAFF	TGCGCCAGCAGCTTGGAGGGTAGGGGCACTGAAGCTTTCTTT
TRBJ1-5	NA	TRBD1	TRBV7-9	CASSLGTGKGQPQHF	TGTGCCAGCAGCTTAGGGACAGGGAAGGGGCAGCCCCAGCATTTT
TRBJ2-3	few	NA	TRBV20-1	CSASWPHTDTQYF	TGCAGTGCTAGTTGGCCCCACACAGATACGCAGTATTTT
TRBJ1-1	NA	TRBD1	TRBV6-5	CASSYGTGNTEAFF	TGTGCCAGCAGTTATGGGACAGGGAACACTGAAGCTTTCTTT
TRBJ1-1	NA	NA	TRBV10-3	CATQVVRPQGPSEAFF	TGTGCCACCCAGGTTGTTCGACCGCAAGGGCCGAGTGAAGCTTTCTTT
TRBJ1-6	NA	NA	TRBV20-1	CSASWPAKRGSPLHF	TGCAGTGCTAGTTGGCCGGCTAAGAGAGGATCACCCCTCCACTTT
TRBJ2-3	NA	TRBD1	TRBV6-2/TRBV6-3	CASSLQTGGGGTQYF	TGTGCCAGCAGCCTACAGACAGGGGGAGGTGGTACGCAGTATTTT
TRBJ2-2	NA	TRBD2	TRBV19	CASRGGLVTGELFF	TGTGCCAGTAGGGGGGGACTAGTTACCGGGGAGCTGTTTTTT
TRBJ2-1	NA	NA	TRBV19	CASSGGRGGSYNEQFF	TGTGCCAGTAGCGGGGGCAGGGGAGGCTCCTACAATGAGCAGTTCTTC
TRBJ1-5	NA	NA	TRBV6-5	CASSSSTGISNQPQHF	TGTGCCAGCAGTTCCTCTACAGGGATTAGCAATCAGCCCCAGCATTTT
TRBJ1-1	once	TRBD1	TRBV18	CASSLTGATEAFF	TGTGCCAGCTCACTTACAGGGGCCACTGAAGCTTTCTTT
TRBJ2-3	NA	TRBD2	TRBV6-5	CASSYSSGRPDTQYF	TGTGCCAGCAGTTACTCGTCCGGGAGGCCAGATACGCAGTATTTT
TRBJ1-6	once	NA	TRBV7-6	CASSSQEAHSPLHF	TGTGCCAGCAGCTCACAAGAGGCTCATTCACCCCTCCACTTT
TRBJ2-1	NA	TRBD2	TRBV7-2	CASSPTSGVGYNEQFF	TGTGCCAGCAGCCCCACAAGCGGGGTGGGTTACAATGAGCAGTTCTTC
TRBJ1-1	once	TRBD1	TRBV4-1	CASSRPGTGGKNEAFF	TGCGCCAGCAGCCGCCCCGGGACAGGGGGGAAGAATGAAGCTTTCTTT
TRBJ1-2	NA	NA	TRBV7-3	CASSRPQGTYGYTF	TGTGCCAGCAGCAGACCTCAGGGTACCTATGGCTACACCTTC
TRBJ1-1	NA	NA	TRBV7-2	CASSETTVEAFF	TGTGCCAGCAGCGAGACAACAGTTGAAGCTTTCTTT
TRBJ2-1	NA	NA	TRBV15	CATSTRRDFSYNEQFF	TGTGCCACCAGCACGCGGCGGGATTTCTCCTACAATGAGCAGTTCTTC
TRBJ1-6	once	NA	TRBV7-2	CASSVPNSPLHF	TGTGCCAGCAGCGTGCCCAATTCACCCCTCCACTTT
TRBJ2-7	once	NA	TRBV29-1	CSVEPAGKPYEQYF	TGCAGCGTTGAGCCGGCAGGCAAGCCCTACGAGCAGTACTTC
TRBJ1-4	NA	NA	TRBV28	CASRPQSLWEKLFF	TGTGCCAGCAGGCCACAGAGCCTGTGGGAAAAACTGTTTTTT